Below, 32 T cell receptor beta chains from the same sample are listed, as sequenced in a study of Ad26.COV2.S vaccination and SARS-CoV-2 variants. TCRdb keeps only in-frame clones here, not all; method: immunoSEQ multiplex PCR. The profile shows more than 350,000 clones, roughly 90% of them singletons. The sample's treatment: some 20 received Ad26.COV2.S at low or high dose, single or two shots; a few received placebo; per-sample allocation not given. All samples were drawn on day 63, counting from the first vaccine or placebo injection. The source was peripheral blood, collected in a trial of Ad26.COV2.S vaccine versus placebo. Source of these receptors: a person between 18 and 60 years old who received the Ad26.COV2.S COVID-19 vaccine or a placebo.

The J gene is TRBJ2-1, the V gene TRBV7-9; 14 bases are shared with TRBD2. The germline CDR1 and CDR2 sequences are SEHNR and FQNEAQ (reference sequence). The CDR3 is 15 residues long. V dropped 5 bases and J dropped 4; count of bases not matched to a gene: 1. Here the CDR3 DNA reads TGTGCCAGCAGCCGGACTAGCGGGAGGTACAATGAGCAGTTCTTC. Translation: CASSRTSGRYNEQFF.

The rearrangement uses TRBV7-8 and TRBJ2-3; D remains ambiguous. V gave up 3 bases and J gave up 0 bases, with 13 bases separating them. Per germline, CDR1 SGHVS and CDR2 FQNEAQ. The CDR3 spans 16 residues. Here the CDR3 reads CASSFLRPLSTDTQYF. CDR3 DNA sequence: TGTGCCAGCAGCTTTTTGAGGCCCTTAAGCACAGATACGCAGTATTTT. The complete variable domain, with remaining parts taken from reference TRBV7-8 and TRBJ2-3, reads GAGVSQSPRYKVAKRGQDVALRCDPISGHVSLFWYQQALGQGPEFLTYFQNEAQLDKSGLPSDRFFAERPEGSVSTLKIQRTQQEDSAVYLCASSFLRPLSTDTQYFGPGTRLTVL.

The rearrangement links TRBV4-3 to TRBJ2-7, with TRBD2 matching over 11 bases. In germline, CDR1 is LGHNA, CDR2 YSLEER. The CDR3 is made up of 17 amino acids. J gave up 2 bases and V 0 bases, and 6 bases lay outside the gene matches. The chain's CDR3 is CASSQDGPGLAAYEQYF. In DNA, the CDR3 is TGCGCCAGCAGCCAAGATGGCCCGGGACTAGCGGCCTACGAGCAGTACTTC.

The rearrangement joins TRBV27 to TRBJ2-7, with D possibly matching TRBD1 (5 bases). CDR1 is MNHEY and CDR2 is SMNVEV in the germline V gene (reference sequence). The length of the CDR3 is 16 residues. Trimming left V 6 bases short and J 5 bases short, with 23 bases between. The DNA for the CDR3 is TGTGCCAGCAGACTCCCTTGGAAGGGGTTTATCGACGAGCAGTACTTC. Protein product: CASRLPWKGFIDEQYF.

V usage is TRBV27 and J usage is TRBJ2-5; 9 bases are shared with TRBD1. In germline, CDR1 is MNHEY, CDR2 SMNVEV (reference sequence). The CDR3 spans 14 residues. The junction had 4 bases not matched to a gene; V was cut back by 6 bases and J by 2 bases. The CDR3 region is CASSIGQGQETQYF. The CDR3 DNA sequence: TGTGCCAGCAGCATAGGACAGGGGCAAGAGACCCAGTACTTC.

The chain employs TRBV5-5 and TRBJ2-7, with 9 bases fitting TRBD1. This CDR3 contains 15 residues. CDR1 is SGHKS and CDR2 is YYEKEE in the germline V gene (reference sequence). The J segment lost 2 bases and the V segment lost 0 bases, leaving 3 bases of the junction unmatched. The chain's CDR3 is CASSLAGTGPYEQYF. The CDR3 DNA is TGTGCCAGCAGCTTGGCCGGGACAGGGCCCTACGAGCAGTACTTC.

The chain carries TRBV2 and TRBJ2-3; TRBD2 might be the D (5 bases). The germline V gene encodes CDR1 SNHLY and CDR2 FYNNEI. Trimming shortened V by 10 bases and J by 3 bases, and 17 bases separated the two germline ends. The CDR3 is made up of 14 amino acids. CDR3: CATHTGIQTDTQYF. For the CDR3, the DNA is TGTGCCACTCATACCGGGATCCAAACAGATACGCAGTATTTT.

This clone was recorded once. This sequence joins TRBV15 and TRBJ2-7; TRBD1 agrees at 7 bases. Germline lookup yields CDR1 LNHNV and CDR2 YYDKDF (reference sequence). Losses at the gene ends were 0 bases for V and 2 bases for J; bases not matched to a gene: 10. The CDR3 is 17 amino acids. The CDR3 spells CATSRDPSTGSPYEQYF. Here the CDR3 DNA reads TGTGCCACCAGCAGAGACCCCTCGACAGGGTCTCCCTACGAGCAGTACTTC.

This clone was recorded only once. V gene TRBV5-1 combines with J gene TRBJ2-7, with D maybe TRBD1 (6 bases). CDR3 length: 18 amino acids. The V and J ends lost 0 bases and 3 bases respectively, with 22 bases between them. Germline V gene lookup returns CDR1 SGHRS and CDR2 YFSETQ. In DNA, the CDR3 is TGCGCCAGCAGCTTGGCCTCCGCCACAGGGAATGGGATCTACGAGCAGTACTTC. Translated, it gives CASSLASATGNGIYEQYF.

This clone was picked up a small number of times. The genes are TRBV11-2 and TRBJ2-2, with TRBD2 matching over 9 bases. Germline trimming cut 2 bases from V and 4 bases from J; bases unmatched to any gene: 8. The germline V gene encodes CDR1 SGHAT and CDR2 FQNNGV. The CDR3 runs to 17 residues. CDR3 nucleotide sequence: TGTGCCAGCAGCTTATCCCTGACTAGCGGCCTCACCGGGGAGCTGTTTTTT. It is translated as CASSLSLTSGLTGELFF.

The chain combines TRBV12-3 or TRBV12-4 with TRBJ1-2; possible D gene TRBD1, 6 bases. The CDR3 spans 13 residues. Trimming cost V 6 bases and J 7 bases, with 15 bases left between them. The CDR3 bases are TGTGCCAGCAGCCCGACAGGTCTCAGTGGCTACACCTTC. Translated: CASSPTGLSGYTF.

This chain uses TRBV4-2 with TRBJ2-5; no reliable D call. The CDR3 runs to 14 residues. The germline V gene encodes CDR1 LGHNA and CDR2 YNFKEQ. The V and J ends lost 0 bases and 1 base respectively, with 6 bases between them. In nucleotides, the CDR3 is TGTGCCAGCAGCCAAGACACACCCCAAGAGACCCAGTACTTC. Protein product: CASSQDTPQETQYF.

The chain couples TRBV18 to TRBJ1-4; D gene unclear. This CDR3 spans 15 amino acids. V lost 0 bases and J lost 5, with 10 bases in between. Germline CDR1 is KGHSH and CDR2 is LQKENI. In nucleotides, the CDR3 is TGTGCCAGCTCACCACCTACACAGAAGAATGAAAAACTGTTTTTT. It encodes CASSPPTQKNEKLFF.

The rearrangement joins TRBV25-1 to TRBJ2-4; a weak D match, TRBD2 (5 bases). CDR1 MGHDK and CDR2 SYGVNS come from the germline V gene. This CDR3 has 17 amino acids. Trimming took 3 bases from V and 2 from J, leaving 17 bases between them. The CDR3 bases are TGTGCCAGCAGTGATTGGAGGAACGACGTAACCAAAAACATTCAGTACTTC. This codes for CASSDWRNDVTKNIQYF.

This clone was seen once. The CDR3 sequence: CASSATGGAYSPLHF. Here the CDR3 DNA reads TGTGCCAGCAGCGCCACAGGGGGCGCTTATTCACCCCTCCACTTT. The chain links TRBV11-2 to TRBJ1-6; the match to TRBD1 covers 9 bases. CDR3 size: 15 residues. Trimming cost V 5 bases and J 8 bases; bases outside gene matches: 7. CDR1 is SGHAT, CDR2 FQNNGV, per germline.

The chain's CDR3 is CASSIERTLKNIQYF. The CDR3 bases are TGTGCCAGTAGTATAGAGCGCACCCTCAAAAACATTCAGTACTTC. J is TRBJ2-4 and V is TRBV19, with D unresolved. Germline V gene data show CDR1 as LNHDA and CDR2 as SQIVND (reference sequence). The CDR3 has 15 residues. Deletions cut 0 bases from V and 3 bases from J, with 9 bases between. The full variable domain, rest sourced from reference TRBV19 and TRBJ2-4, is DGGITQSPKYLFRKEGQNVTLSCEQNLNHDAMYWYRQDPGQGLRLIYYSQIVNDFQKGDIAEGYSVSREKKESFPLTVTSAQKNPTAFYLCASSIERTLKNIQYFGAGTRLSVL.

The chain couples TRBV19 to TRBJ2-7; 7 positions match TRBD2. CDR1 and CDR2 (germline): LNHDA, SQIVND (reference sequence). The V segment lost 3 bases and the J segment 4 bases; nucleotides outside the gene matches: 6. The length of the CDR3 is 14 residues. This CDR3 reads CASSIGSGYYEQYF. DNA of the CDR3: TGTGCCAGTAGTATTGGTAGCGGGTATTACGAGCAGTACTTC.

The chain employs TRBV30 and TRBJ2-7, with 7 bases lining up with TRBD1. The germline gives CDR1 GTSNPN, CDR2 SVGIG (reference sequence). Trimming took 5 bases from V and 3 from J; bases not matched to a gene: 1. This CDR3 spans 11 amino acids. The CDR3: CAWGQDYEQYF. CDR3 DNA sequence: TGTGCCTGGGGACAGGACTACGAGCAGTACTTC.

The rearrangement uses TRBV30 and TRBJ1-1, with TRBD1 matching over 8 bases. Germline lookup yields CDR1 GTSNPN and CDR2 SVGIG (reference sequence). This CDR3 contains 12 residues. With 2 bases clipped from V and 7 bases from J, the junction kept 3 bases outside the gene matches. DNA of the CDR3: TGTGCCTGGAGTCCAGGGGGCGATGAAGCTTTCTTT. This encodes CAWSPGGDEAFF.

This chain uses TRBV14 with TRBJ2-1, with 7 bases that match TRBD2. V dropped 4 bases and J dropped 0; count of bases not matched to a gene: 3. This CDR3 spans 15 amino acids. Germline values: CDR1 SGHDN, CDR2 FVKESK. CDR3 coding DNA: TGTGCCAGCAGCCTGAGCGGGATCTCCTACAATGAGCAGTTCTTC. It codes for CASSLSGISYNEQFF. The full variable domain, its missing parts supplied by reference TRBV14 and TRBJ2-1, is EAGVTQFPSHSVIEKGQTVTLRCDPISGHDNLYWYRRVMGKEIKFLLHFVKESKQDESGMPNNRFLAERTGGTYSTLKVQPAELEDSGVYFCASSLSGISYNEQFFGPGTRLTVL.

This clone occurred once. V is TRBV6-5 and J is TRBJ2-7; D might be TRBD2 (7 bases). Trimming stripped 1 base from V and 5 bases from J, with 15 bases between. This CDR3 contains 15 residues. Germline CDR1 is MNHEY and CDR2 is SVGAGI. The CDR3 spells CASSYFGGQVNEQYF. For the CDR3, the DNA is TGTGCCAGCAGTTACTTCGGGGGGCAGGTTAACGAGCAGTACTTC.

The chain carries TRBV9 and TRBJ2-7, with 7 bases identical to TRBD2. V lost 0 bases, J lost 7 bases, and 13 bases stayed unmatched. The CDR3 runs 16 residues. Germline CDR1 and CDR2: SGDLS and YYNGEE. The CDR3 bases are TGTGCCAGCAGCGTAGGGGCTACCCTATTCGGGGGGGAGCAGTACTTC. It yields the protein CASSVGATLFGGEQYF.

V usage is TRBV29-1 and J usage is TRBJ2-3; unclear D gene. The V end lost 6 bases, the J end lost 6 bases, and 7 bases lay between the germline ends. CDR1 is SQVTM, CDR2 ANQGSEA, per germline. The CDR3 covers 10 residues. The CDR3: CSVGRDTQYF. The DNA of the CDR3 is TGCAGCGTGGGTAGGGATACGCAGTATTTT.

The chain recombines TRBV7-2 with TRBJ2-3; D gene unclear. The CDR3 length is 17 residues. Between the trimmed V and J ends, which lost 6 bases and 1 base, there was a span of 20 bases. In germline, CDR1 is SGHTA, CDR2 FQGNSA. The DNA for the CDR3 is TGTGCCAGCAGTCCTCCACCGGTTGGGGTGGGCACAGATACGCAGTATTTT. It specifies CASSPPPVGVGTDTQYF.

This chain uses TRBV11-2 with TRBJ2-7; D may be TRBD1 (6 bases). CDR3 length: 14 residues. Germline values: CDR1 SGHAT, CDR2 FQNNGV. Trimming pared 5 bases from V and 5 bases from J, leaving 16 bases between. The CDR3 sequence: CASSHREVGDEQYF. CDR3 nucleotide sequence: TGTGCCAGCAGCCACAGGGAAGTTGGGGACGAGCAGTACTTC.

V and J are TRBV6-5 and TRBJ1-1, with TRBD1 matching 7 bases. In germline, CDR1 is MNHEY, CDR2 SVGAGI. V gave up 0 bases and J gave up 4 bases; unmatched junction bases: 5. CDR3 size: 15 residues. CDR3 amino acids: CASSYSGGASTEAFF. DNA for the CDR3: TGTGCCAGCAGTTACTCAGGGGGCGCGAGCACTGAAGCTTTCTTT.

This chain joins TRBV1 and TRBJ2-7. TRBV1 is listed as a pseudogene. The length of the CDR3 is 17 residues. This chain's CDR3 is CTSSQDRAGQQTYEQYF. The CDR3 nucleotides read TGCACCAGCAGCCAAGATCGAGCCGGGCAGCAGACCTACGAGCAGTACTTC.

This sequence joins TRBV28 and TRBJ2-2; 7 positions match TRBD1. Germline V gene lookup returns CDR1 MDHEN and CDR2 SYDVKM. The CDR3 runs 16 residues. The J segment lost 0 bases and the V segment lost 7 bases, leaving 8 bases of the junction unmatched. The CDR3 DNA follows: TGTGCCAGCATACACCAGACAGGGTCGAACACCGGGGAGCTGTTTTTT. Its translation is CASIHQTGSNTGELFF. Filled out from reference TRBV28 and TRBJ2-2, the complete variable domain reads DVKVTQSSRYLVKRTGEKVFLECVQDMDHENMFWYRQDPGLGLRLIYFSYDVKMKEKGDIPEGYSVSREKKERFSLILESASTNQTSMYLCASIHQTGSNTGELFFGEGSRLTVL.

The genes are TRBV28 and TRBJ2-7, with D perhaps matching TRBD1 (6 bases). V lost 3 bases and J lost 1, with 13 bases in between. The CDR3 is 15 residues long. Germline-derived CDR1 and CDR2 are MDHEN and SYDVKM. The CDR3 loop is CASSFVDRPSYEQYF. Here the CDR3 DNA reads TGTGCCAGCAGTTTCGTTGACAGGCCATCCTACGAGCAGTACTTC.

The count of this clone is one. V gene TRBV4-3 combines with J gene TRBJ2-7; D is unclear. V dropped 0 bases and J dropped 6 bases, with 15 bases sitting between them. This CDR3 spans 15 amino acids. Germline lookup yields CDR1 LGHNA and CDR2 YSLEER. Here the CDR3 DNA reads TGCGCCAGCAGCCAAGATCGTCGGGTCTCGGGCGAGCAGTACTTC. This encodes CASSQDRRVSGEQYF.

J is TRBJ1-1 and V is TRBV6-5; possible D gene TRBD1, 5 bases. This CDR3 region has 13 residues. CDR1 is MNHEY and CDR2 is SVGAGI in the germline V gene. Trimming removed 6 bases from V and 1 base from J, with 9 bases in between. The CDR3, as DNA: TGTGCCAGCAGCCGTGGGGCGAACACTGAAGCTTTCTTT. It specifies CASSRGANTEAFF.

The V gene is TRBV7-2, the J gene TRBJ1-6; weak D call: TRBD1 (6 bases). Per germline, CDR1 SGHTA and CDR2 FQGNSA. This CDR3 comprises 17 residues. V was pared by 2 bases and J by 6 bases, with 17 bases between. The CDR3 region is CASSLILGQGFNSPLHF. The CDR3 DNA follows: TGTGCCAGCAGCTTAATCCTCGGCCAGGGGTTTAATTCACCCCTCCACTTT.